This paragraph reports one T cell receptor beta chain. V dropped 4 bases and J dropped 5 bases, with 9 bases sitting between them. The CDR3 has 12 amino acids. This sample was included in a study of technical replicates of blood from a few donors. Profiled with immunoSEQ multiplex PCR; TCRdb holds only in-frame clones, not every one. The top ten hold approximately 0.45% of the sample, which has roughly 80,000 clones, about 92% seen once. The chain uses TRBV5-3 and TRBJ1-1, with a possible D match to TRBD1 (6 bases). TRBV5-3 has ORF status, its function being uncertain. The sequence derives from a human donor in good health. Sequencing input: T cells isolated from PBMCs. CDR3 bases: TGTGCCAGAAGCGCACAGGGAACTGAAGCTTTCTTT. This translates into CARSAQGTEAFF.